This TCR beta chain came from a study of glioma-infiltrating T cells after dendritic cell vaccination. Sample time point: after dendritic cell vaccination, including at tumor progression/relapse. Method: immunoSEQ multiplex PCR; TCRdb's copy keeps in-frame clones and lacks some. Seen here are roughly 80,000 clones, about nine tenths observed once, and the top ten hold around 2%. The CDR3 covers 14 residues. Germline lookup yields CDR1 SGHRS and CDR2 YFSETQ. V gave up 0 bases and J gave up 3 bases, with 7 bases separating them. As to this clone: This sample also contains other DNA sequences that code for the same CDR3.

The source is a human donor with glioblastoma. The source material was blood, sampled after dendritic cell vaccination. The gene calls are TRBV5-1 and TRBJ1-5; possible D gene TRBD1, 6 bases. The CDR3 sequence: CASSLGQVNQPQHF. In DNA, the CDR3 is TGCGCCAGCAGCTTGGGACAGGTCAATCAGCCCCAGCATTTT. Complete variable domain (other parts from reference TRBV5-1 and TRBJ1-5): KAGVTQTPRYLIKTRGQQVTLSCSPISGHRSVSWYQQTPGQGLQFLFEYFSETQRNKGNFPGRFSGRQFSNSRSEMNVSTLELGDSALYLCASSLGQVNQPQHFGDGTRLSIL.